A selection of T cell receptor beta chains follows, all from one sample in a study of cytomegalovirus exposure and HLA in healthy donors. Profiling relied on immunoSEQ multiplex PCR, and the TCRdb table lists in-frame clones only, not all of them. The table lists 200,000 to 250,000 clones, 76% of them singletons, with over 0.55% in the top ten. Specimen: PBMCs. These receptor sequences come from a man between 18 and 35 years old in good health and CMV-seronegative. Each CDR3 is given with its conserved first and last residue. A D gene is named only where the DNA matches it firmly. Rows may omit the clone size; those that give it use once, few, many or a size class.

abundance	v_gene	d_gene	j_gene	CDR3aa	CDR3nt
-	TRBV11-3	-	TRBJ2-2	CASSLGYRELNTGELFF	TGTGCCAGCAGCTTGGGATACCGGGAACTCAACACCGGGGAGCTGTTTTTT
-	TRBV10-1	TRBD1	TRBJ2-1	CASSELRGLKSYNEQFF	TGCGCCAGCAGTGAGCTCAGGGGGCTTAAATCCTACAATGAGCAGTTCTTC
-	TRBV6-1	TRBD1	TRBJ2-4	CASSDYRGDIQYF	TGTGCCAGCAGTGATTACAGGGGTGACATTCAGTACTTC
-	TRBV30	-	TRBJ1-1	CAWSGGYSNTEAFF	TGTGCCTGGAGCGGCGGGTATTCGAACACTGAAGCTTTCTTT
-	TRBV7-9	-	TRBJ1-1	CASSSLRGRNTEAFF	TGTGCCAGCAGCTCCTTAAGGGGTCGGAACACTGAAGCTTTCTTT
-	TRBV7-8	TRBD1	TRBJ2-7	CASSSRDRVGEQYF	TGTGCCAGCAGCTCCCGGGACAGGGTCGGCGAGCAGTACTTC
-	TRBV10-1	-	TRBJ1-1	CASIGATPNTEAFF	TGCGCCAGCATTGGGGCTACCCCAAACACTGAAGCTTTCTTT
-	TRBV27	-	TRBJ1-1	CASSLSFQNTEAFF	TGTGCCAGCAGTTTATCGTTCCAGAACACTGAAGCTTTCTTT
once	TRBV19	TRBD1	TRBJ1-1	CASSEGQLEAFF	TGTGCCAGTAGTGAGGGACAGCTTGAAGCTTTCTTT
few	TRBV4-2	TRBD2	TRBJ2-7	CASSQGRAGALNEQYF	TGTGCCAGCAGCCAAGGAAGGGCGGGAGCCTTAAACGAGCAGTACTTC
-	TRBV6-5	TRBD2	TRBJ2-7	CASAPGLAGVEQYF	TGTGCCAGTGCACCGGGACTAGCGGGAGTCGAGCAGTACTTC
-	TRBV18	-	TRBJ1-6	CASSPQRTIKGGSPLHF	TGTGCCAGCTCACCCCAACGTACGATAAAAGGGGGATCACCCCTCCACTTT
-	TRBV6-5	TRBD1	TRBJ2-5	CASSPGGRETQYF	TGTGCCAGCAGCCCAGGGGGCCGGGAGACCCAGTACTTC
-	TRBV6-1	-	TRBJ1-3	CASSDPTGDPGNTIYF	TGTGCCAGCAGTGATCCGACAGGCGACCCTGGAAACACCATATATTTT
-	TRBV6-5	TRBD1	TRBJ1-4	CASSVGQAGNEKLFF	TGTGCCAGCAGTGTCGGACAGGCAGGCAATGAAAAACTGTTTTTT
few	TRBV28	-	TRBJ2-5	CASSPSQGGVETQYF	TGTGCCAGCTCCCCCTCCCAGGGGGGCGTGGAGACCCAGTACTTC
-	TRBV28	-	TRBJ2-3	CASSPSTDTQYF	TGTGCCAGCAGTCCTAGCACAGATACGCAGTATTTT
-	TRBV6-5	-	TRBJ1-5	CASSYSQMRNQPQHF	TGTGCCAGCAGTTACTCACAGATGCGCAATCAGCCCCAGCATTTT
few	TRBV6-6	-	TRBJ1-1	CASSSRRMETFF	TGTGCCAGCAGTTCACGGCGAATGGAGACTTTCTTT
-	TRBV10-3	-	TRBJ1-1	CAISERDTYTEAFF	TGTGCCATCAGTGAAAGGGACACCTACACTGAAGCTTTCTTT
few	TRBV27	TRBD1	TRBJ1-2	CASSWDSSYGYTF	TGTGCCAGCAGCTGGGACAGCAGCTATGGCTACACCTTC
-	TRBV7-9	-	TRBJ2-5	CASSSYTFGSFGTQYF	TGTGCCAGCAGCTCATACACGTTTGGCAGTTTTGGGACCCAGTACTTC
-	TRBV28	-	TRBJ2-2	CASSLFPRGATGELFF	TGTGCCAGCAGTTTATTCCCCAGGGGGGCTACCGGGGAGCTGTTTTTT
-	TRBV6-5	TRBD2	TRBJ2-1	CASSIGLAAYNEQFF	TGTGCCAGCAGCATCGGACTAGCGGCTTACAATGAGCAGTTCTTC
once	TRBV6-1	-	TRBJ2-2	CASRSVGGRAGELFF	TGTGCCAGCAGGTCCGTCGGCGGCAGGGCCGGGGAGCTGTTTTTT
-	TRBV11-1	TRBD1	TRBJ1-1	CASSRQGNTEAFF	TGTGCCAGCAGCCGACAGGGGAACACTGAAGCTTTCTTT
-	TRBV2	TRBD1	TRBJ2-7	CASSADLRDSSLKQYF	TGTGCCAGCAGCGCTGATCTCCGGGACAGTAGTCTCAAGCAGTACTTC
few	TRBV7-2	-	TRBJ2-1	CASSLVGLNEQFF	TGTGCCAGCAGCTTAGTCGGTCTCAATGAGCAGTTCTTC
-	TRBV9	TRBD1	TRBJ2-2	CASSVRTGYTGELFF	TGTGCCAGCAGCGTCCGGACAGGGTACACCGGGGAGCTGTTTTTT
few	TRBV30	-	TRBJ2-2	CAWSGVGSGELFF	TGTGCCTGGAGTGGGGTTGGGAGCGGGGAGCTGTTTTTT
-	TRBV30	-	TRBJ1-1	CAWSQGGGTEAFF	TGTGCCTGGAGTCAGGGTGGGGGGACTGAAGCTTTCTTT
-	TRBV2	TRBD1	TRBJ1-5	CASRGPGTGYQPQHF	TGTGCCAGCAGGGGTCCCGGGACAGGGTACCAGCCCCAGCATTTT
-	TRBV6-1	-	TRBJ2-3	CASARVTDTQYF	TGTGCCAGCGCGCGAGTCACAGATACGCAGTATTTT
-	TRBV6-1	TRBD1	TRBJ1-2	CASSDGQGANLITF	TGTGCCAGCAGTGACGGGCAGGGGGCCAATTTAATCACCTTC
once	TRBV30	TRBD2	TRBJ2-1	CAGRLAGKDEQFF	TGTGCCGGGCGACTAGCGGGAAAGGATGAGCAGTTCTTC
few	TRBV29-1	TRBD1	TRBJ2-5	CSVSINRGDGETQYF	TGCAGCGTTTCTATCAACAGGGGAGATGGAGAGACCCAGTACTTC
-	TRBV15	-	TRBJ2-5	CATSREWTVQETQYF	TGTGCCACCAGCAGAGAGTGGACAGTTCAAGAGACCCAGTACTTC
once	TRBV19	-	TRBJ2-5	CASSPGETQYF	TGTGCCAGTAGTCCCGGGGAGACCCAGTACTTC
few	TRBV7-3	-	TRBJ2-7	CASSDTGGAFHEQYF	TGTGCCAGCAGCGACACGGGGGGCGCTTTCCACGAGCAGTACTTC
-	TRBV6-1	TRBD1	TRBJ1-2	CASSEAAGGGYTF	TGTGCCAGCAGTGAAGCGGCAGGGGGCGGCTACACCTTC
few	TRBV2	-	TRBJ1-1	CASIRSRVAGDTEAFF	TGTGCCAGCATTAGGTCAAGGGTGGCAGGGGACACTGAAGCTTTCTTT
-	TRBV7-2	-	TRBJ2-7	CASSLVAFSYEQYF	TGTGCCAGCAGCTTAGTAGCGTTCTCCTACGAGCAGTACTTC
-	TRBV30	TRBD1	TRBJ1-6	CAWSGKTGGNSPLHF	TGTGCCTGGAGCGGAAAGACAGGGGGGAATTCACCCCTCCACTTT
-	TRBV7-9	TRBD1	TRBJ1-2	CASSLRTGGLSVGYTF	TGTGCCAGCAGCTTAAGGACAGGGGGCTTGTCGGTTGGCTACACCTTC
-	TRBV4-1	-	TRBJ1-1	CASSQDREMNTEAFF	TGCGCCAGCAGCCAAGACCGCGAAATGAACACTGAAGCTTTCTTT
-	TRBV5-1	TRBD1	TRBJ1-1	CASSLGNRQGINTEAFF	TGCGCCAGCAGCTTGGGGAACCGACAGGGGATAAACACTGAAGCTTTCTTT
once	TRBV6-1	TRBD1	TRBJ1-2	CASSARDSYGYTF	TGTGCCAGCAGTGCCCGGGACAGTTATGGCTACACCTTC
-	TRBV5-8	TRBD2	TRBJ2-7	CASSIGLAGVAEQYF	TGTGCCAGCAGCATCGGACTAGCGGGAGTAGCCGAGCAGTACTTC
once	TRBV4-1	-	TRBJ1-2	CASSQVQGWSYGYTF	TGCGCCAGCAGCCAAGTACAGGGTTGGTCGTATGGCTACACCTTC
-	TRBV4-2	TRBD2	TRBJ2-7	CASSQGLADNSYEQYF	TGTGCCAGCAGCCAAGGGCTAGCGGACAACTCCTACGAGCAGTACTTC
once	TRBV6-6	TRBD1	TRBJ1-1	CASSSGGTGDTEAFF	TGTGCCAGCAGCTCTGGCGGGACAGGGGACACTGAAGCTTTCTTT
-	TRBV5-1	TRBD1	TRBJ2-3	CASSLYGRGLIDTQYF	TGCGCCAGCAGCTTGTATGGCAGGGGGCTAATAGATACGCAGTATTTT
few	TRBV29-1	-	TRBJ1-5	CSVLPGGNQPQHF	TGCAGCGTTTTGCCCGGGGGCAATCAGCCCCAGCATTTT